This TCR beta chain was found in a study of T cell responses to AZD1222 COVID-19 vaccine. General study findings and limits: Repertoire sampling happened only post peak T cell response. Most donors were white British and more were female, and clonal diversity was possibly underestimated. The number of AZD1222 recipients seropositive at baseline was only six.

Comments on this clone: Its antigen is currently unknown.

Looked up from germline, CDR1 is ENHRY and CDR2 is SYGVKD. With 4 bases removed from V and 2 bases from J, the gap between germline ends came to 11 bases. This CDR3 spans 14 amino acids. Clones were read by immunoSEQ multiplex PCR, and TCRdb kept only the in-frame ones, dropping some. The sample yields 150,000 to 200,000 clones, roughly nine tenths seen once. The TCR comes from an adult in good health. This rearrangement joins TRBV10-3 to TRBJ1-1; D remains ambiguous. This specimen consisted of peripheral blood, obtained on day 0 of AZD1222 vaccination. CDR3 coding DNA: TGTGCCATCAGTGGCCCGGGCCAAAACACTGAAGCTTTCTTT. Translated, it gives CAISGPGQNTEAFF.